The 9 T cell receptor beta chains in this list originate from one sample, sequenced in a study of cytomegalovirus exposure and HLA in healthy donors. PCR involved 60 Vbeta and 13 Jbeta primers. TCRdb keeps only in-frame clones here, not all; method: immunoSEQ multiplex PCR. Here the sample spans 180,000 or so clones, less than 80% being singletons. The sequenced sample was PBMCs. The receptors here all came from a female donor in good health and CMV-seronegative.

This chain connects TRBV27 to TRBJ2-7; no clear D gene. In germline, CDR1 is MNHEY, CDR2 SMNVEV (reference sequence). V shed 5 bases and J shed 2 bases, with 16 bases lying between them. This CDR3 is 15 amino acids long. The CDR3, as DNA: TGTGCCAGCAGTCCCACCCGAGCTGGGCCCTACGAGCAGTACTTC. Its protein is CASSPTRAGPYEQYF.

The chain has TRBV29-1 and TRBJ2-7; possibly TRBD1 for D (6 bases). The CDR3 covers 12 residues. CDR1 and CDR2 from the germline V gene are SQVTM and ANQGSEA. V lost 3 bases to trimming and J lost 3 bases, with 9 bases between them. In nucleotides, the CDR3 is TGCAGCGTTGAGGGACAATACTACGAGCAGTACTTC. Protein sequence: CSVEGQYYEQYF.

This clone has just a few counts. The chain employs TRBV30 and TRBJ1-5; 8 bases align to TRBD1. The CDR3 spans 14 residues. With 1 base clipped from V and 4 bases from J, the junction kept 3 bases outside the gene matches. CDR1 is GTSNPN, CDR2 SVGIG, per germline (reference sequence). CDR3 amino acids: CAWSAGQGNQPQHF. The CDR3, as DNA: TGTGCCTGGAGTGCAGGACAGGGTAATCAGCCCCAGCATTTT. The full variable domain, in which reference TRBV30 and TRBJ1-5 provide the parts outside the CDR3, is SQTIHQWPATLVQPVGSPLSLECTVEGTSNPNLYWYRQAAGRGLQLLFYSVGIGQISSEVPQNLSASRPQDRQFILSSKKLLLSDSGFYLCAWSAGQGNQPQHFGDGTRLSIL.

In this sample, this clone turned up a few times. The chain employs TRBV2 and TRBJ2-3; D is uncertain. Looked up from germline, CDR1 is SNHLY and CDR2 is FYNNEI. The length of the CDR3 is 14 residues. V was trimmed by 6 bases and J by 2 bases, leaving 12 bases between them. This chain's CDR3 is CASRGWAATDTQYF. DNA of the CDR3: TGTGCCAGCAGGGGCTGGGCCGCCACAGATACGCAGTATTTT. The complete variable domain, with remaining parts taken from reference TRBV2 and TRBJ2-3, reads EPEVTQTPSHQVTQMGQEVILRCVPISNHLYFYWYRQILGQKVEFLVSFYNNEISEKSEIFDDQFSVERPDGSNFTLKIRSTKLEDSAMYFCASRGWAATDTQYFGPGTRLTVL.

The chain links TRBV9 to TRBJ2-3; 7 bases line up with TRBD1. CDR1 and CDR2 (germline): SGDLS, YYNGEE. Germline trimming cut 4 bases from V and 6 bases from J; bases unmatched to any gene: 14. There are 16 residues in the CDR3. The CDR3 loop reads CASSPRPDRLGDTQYF. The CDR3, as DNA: TGTGCCAGCAGCCCCCGCCCGGACAGGTTGGGGGATACGCAGTATTTT.

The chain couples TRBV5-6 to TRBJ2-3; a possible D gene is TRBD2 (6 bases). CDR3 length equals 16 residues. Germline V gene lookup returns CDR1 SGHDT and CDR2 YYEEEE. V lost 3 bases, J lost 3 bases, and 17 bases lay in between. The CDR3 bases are TGTGCCAGCAGCTCAACCTCCGACGGACTAACAGATACGCAGTATTTT. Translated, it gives CASSSTSDGLTDTQYF. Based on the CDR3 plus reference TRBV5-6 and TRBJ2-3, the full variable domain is DAGVTQSPTHLIKTRGQQVTLRCSPKSGHDTVSWYQQALGQGPQFIFQYYEEEERQRGNFPDRFSGHQFPNYSSELNVNALLLGDSALYLCASSSTSDGLTDTQYFGPGTRLTVL.

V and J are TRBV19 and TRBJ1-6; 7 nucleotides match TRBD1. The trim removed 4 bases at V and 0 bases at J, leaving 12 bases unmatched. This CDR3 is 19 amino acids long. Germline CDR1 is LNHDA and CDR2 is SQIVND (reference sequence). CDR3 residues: CASSRGQVLILSYNSPLHF. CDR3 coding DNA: TGTGCCAGTAGTAGAGGACAGGTCCTCATTCTCTCCTATAATTCACCCCTCCACTTT.

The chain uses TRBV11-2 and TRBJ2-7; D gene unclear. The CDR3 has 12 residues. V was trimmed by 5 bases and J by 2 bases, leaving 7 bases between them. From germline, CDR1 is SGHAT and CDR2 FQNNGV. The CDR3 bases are TGTGCCAGCAGCAAAGCCACCTACGAGCAGTACTTC. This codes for CASSKATYEQYF.

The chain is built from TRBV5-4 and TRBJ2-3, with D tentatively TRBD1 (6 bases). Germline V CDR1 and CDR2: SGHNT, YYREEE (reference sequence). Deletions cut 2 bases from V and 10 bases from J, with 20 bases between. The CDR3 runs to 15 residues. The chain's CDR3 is CASSLGPGYRTAQYF. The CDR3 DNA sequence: TGTGCCAGCAGCTTAGGCCCTGGGTATCGGACAGCGCAGTATTTT.